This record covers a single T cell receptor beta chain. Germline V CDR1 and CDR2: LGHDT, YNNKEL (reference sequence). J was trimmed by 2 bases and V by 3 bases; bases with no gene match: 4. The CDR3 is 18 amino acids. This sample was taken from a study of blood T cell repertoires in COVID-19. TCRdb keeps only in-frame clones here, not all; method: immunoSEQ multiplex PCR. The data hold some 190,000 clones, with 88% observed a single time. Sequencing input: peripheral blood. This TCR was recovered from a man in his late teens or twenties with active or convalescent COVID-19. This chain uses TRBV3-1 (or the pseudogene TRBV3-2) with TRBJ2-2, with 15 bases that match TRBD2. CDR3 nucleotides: TGTGCCAGCAGCCAGGGACTAGCGGGGGGAAAAAACACCGGGGAGCTGTTTTTT. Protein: CASSQGLAGGKNTGELFF.